This TCR beta chain originates from a study of identical twins (dated by TCRdb to 2016 to 2017). Regarding the complete study: To test whether fetal clonotypes persist, the study used deep sequencing on TCR alpha and beta repertoires from monozygotic twins, unrelated adults of various ages, and cord blood. Replicate twin experiments were performed at different times using different library preparation protocols to rule out contamination. Beyond this particular receptor, the publication reports: Compared with coincidental sharing between unrelated individuals, out-of-frame TCR alpha sequences shared between twins had an excess of sequences with low generation probability. Zero-insertion analyses could be partly confounded by invariant T cells such as MAIT and iNKT, although diverse VJ usage argued against such confounding for most clonotypes. Because the same donors could not be followed over many years, the conclusions depended on cross-sectional statistical analysis. Recombination models systematically underestimated out-of-frame TCR alpha sharing in monozygotic twins but agreed with sharing between unrelated individuals. Abundant cord blood beta clonotypes had fewer insertions, young adult naive repertoires showed a similar but weaker trend, and memory repertoires showed no such trend. The excess sharing between twins in beta out-of-frame sequences was weaker because fewer shared sequences reduced the signal-to-noise ratio.

Every donor was a healthy Caucasian. Three pairs of female monozygotic twins, all aged about 18 to 29 years, made up the twin cohort. Positive isolation kits from Invitrogen were used to isolate CD4+ and CD8+ T cell populations. Many counts were recorded for this clonotype. Its antigen specificity is not known. Within one base of it there is no much larger clone, and no base qualities were kept. Receptor amplification or capture employed 5' RACE. The instrument given in TCRdb is Illumina HiSeq 2000. Template switching introduced a universal primer binding site; the final cDNA contained a unique molecular identifier, enabling accurate counting of TCR cDNA molecules. Specific primers in the conserved constant-segment region were used to synthesize first-strand cDNA for the TCR alpha and beta chains. To control for contamination, each cDNA library was double barcoded with a SMART-Mk sample barcode plus Illumina barcodes. Two successive PCR steps introduced TruSeq adapter sequences along with Illumina sample barcodes. TCR alpha and beta cDNA libraries were sequenced on the Illumina HiSeq platform with custom primers. As for the original processing: MiGEC was used to process raw reads and extract unique molecular identifiers, and MiXCR was used to find CDR3 positions. Recombination models were inferred per individual with the repgenHMM and IGoR tools using an EM algorithm. The analysis of shared clonotypes was done with the tcR package in R, with sharing normalized by the product of cloneset sizes. To study raw recombination free of thymic and clonal selection effects, out-of-frame nonproductive sequences were analyzed. Through fastp at Q25 and MiXCR, TCRdb rebuilt clones from the public reads, retaining in-frame beta chains. Rows are combined by CDR3 protein, so each entry shows the most common genes and DNA. These V and J calls originate from TCRdb's pipeline instead of the authors' own analysis. Recorded for this sample are a few hundred thousand distinct CDR3 sequences; roughly 10% of them occurred a single time. The biggest ten clones account for 6% to 8.5% of the sample.

In addition, the sample was reused for a study of yellow fever vaccine responses in identical twins. In that second paper, the authors write: According to the authors, in identical twins the way T cells responded to vaccination appeared partly convergent and partly personalized. The study precisely tracked vaccine-responding T cell clones in identical twins.

The sequenced sample consisted of CD8+ T cells sorted from blood. The sequence was obtained from a woman younger than 35 in good health.

CDR3 region: CSARDFWGGDEKLFF. At the DNA level, the sequence is TGCAGTGCTAGAGATTTCTGGGGTGGGGACGAAAAACTGTTTTTT. The sequence links TRBV20-1 to TRBJ1-4, and TRBD1 may be the D gene, going by 5 matching bases. CDR1 and CDR2 (DFQATT, SNEGSKA) derive from the germline V gene (reference sequence). Measured from the cysteine to the phenylalanine, the CDR3 is 15 residues long. Only the CDR3 DNA is retained, 45 bases long and in frame from the first base. V is clipped by 0 bases and J by 8 bases, and the sequence between their germline boundaries is 16 bases long.